These 7 T cell receptor beta chains originate from one sample sequenced in a study of T cell responses to AZD1222 COVID-19 vaccine. Generated by immunoSEQ multiplex PCR, the TCRdb table keeps only in-frame clones and is missing some. The sample holds 130,000 to 150,000 clones, about 91% seen once. The source material was peripheral blood, sampled on day 0 of AZD1222 vaccination. These receptors all stem from an adult in good health.

This chain links TRBV2 with TRBJ2-1; 11 nucleotides match TRBD1. This CDR3 is built from 19 residues. Germline V gives CDR1 SNHLY, CDR2 FYNNEI. V gave up 1 base and J gave up 3 bases; unmatched junction bases: 11. The CDR3 loop reads CASSEGGGTGGTYYNEQFF. The DNA for the CDR3 is TGTGCCAGCAGTGAAGGAGGGGGGACAGGGGGAACCTACTACAATGAGCAGTTCTTC.

The CDR3, as DNA: TGTGCCAGCAGCTCGGACAGGAGGAATGAGCAGTTCTTC. This translates into CASSSDRRNEQFF. V usage is TRBV11-3 and J usage is TRBJ2-1, with TRBD1 matching 7 bases. This CDR3 has 13 residues. Germline lookup yields CDR1 SGHNT and CDR2 YENEEA. Trimming removed 4 bases from V and 7 bases from J; junction bases left unmatched: 4.

The V gene is TRBV3-1 (or the pseudogene TRBV3-2), the J gene TRBJ1-1; no definite D call. Germline-derived CDR1 and CDR2 are LGHDT and YNNKEL (reference sequence). CDR3 length: 17 residues. Trimming stripped 1 base from V and 1 base from J, with 16 bases between. CDR3 loop: CASSQGSTWQRNTEAFF. The CDR3 DNA reads as TGTGCCAGCAGCCAAGGCTCAACGTGGCAGAGGAACACTGAAGCTTTCTTT.

The chain links TRBV9 to TRBJ2-5; the D call may be TRBD1 or TRBD2 (5 bases each). Germline-derived CDR1 and CDR2 are SGDLS and YYNGEE. CDR3 length: 12 residues. Trimming removed 5 bases from V and 4 bases from J, with 9 bases in between. The DNA of the CDR3 is TGTGCCAGCAGGGGGGATAGAGAGACCCAGTACTTC. Its translation: CASRGDRETQYF.

By sample fraction, this clone is medium-sized. V and J are TRBV5-4 and TRBJ2-1, with TRBD1 as a possible D gene (6 bases). V dropped 0 bases and J dropped 5 bases, with 6 bases sitting between them. CDR1 and CDR2 from the germline V gene are SGHNT and YYREEE (reference sequence). The CDR3 consists of 13 residues. In nucleotides, the CDR3 is TGTGCCAGCAGCTTGGCAGGGGACAATGAGCAGTTCTTC. It translates to CASSLAGDNEQFF.

The chain combines TRBV18 with TRBJ1-4; tentative D call: TRBD1 (5 bases). The germline CDR1 and CDR2 sequences are KGHSH and LQKENI. The CDR3 spans 14 residues. V lost 6 bases to trimming and J lost 4 bases, with 12 bases between them. The CDR3 spells CASSPRAGNEKLFF. As DNA, the CDR3 is TGTGCCAGCTCCCCCAGGGCGGGTAATGAAAAACTGTTTTTT.

The J gene is TRBJ2-4, the V gene TRBV4-1; 11 nucleotides line up with TRBD1. Germline V gene data show CDR1 as MGHRA and CDR2 as YSYEKL. J lost 1 base, V lost 0 bases, and 8 bases had no gene match. This CDR3 is 19 amino acids long. This chain's CDR3 is CASSQDSFGQGAAKNIQYF. CDR3 nucleotide sequence: TGCGCCAGCAGCCAAGATTCGTTCGGACAGGGGGCCGCCAAAAACATTCAGTACTTC.